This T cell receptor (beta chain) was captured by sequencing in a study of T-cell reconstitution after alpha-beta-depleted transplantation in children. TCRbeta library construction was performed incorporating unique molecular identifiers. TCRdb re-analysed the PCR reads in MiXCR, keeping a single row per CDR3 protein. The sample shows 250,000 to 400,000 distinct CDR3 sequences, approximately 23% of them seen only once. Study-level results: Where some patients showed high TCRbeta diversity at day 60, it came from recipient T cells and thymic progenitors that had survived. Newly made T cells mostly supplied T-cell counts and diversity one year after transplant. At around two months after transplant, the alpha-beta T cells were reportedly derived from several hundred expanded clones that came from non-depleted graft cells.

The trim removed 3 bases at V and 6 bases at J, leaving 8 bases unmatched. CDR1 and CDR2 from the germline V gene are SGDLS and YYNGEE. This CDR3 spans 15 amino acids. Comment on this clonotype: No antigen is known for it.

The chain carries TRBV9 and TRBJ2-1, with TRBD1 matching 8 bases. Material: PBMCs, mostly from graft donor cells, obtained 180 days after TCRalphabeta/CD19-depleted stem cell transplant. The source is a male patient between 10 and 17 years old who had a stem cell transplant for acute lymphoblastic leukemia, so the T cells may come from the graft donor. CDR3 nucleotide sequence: TGTGCCAGCAGCGAACAGGGGGTAAATTTCAATGAGCAGTTCTTC. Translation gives CASSEQGVNFNEQFF. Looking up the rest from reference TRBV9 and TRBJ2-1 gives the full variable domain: DSGVTQTPKHLITATGQRVTLRCSPRSGDLSVYWYQQSLDQGLQFLIQYYNGEERAKGNILERFSAQQFPDLHSELNLSSLELGDSALYFCASSEQGVNFNEQFFGPGTRLTVL.